These 6 T cell receptor beta chains originate from one sample sequenced in a study of blood T cells in healthy people across ages. A J-beta primer mix and a sample-barcoded 5' primer were used in a second PCR of about 7 to 12 cycles. TCRdb reprocessed the 5' RACE reads with MiXCR, giving one entry per CDR3 protein. This sample yields roughly 2 million distinct CDR3 sequences, of which about 49% are seen a single time; approximately 2% belongs to the top ten. The specimen was blood. The receptors shown here come from a woman aged 40 to 49 in good health.

The sample holds a few counts of this clonotype. This chain connects TRBV20-1 to TRBJ2-7; D not certain. Trimming left V 5 bases short and J 1 base short, with 9 bases between. The CDR3 consists of 12 residues. CDR1 and CDR2 (germline): DFQATT, SNEGSKA (reference sequence). CDR3 protein: CSARGFSYEQYF. The CDR3 bases are TGCAGTGCTCGCGGATTTTCCTACGAGCAGTACTTC.

The chain joins TRBV4-3 to TRBJ1-2; 9 positions agree with TRBD1. This CDR3 contains 17 residues. Germline V CDR1 and CDR2: LGHNA, YSLEER. J gave up 3 bases and V 2 bases, and 10 bases lay outside the gene matches. CDR3 residues: CASSQPGTGFNDYGYTF. CDR3 nucleotide sequence: TGCGCCAGCAGCCAACCCGGGACAGGGTTTAACGACTATGGCTACACCTTC.

This clonotype was counted a few times. As DNA, the CDR3 is TGCGCCAGCAGCCGCGAGGACAGGGGGCACGAGCAGTACTTC. It yields the protein CASSREDRGHEQYF. V gene TRBV4-3 combines with J gene TRBJ2-7; TRBD1 matches 11 bases. There are 14 residues in the CDR3. V lost 4 bases, J lost 5 bases, and 4 bases stayed unmatched. In germline, CDR1 is LGHNA, CDR2 YSLEER.

This clonotype has a handful of counts. V gene TRBV20-1 combines with J gene TRBJ2-7; D unclear. The CDR3 has 12 amino acids. The germline V and J ends were trimmed by 4 bases and 3 bases, with 10 bases remaining between them. Germline CDR1 reads DFQATT; CDR2 reads SNEGSKA (reference sequence). The CDR3 nucleotides read TGCAGTGCTACCTTCCGTAGCTACGAGCAGTACTTC. Its protein is CSATFRSYEQYF.

This clonotype showed up many times. The V gene is TRBV3-1, the J gene TRBJ2-3; no reliable D call. Trimming stripped 3 bases from V and 6 bases from J, with 19 bases between. The CDR3 has 16 residues. Germline loops: CDR1 LGHDT, CDR2 YNNKEL (reference sequence). The CDR3 here is CASSHKGAFRTDTQYF. The CDR3 region has the DNA TGTGCCAGCAGCCACAAAGGTGCCTTCAGGACGGATACGCAGTATTTT.

This clonotype was recorded a few times. CDR3 loop: CASSLGGVPTDTQYF. Written as DNA, the CDR3 is TGTGCCAGCAGCTTAGGGGGGGTACCCACAGATACGCAGTATTTT. V usage is TRBV7-2 and J usage is TRBJ2-3; tentatively, D is TRBD2 (6 bases). The CDR3 loop spans 15 amino acids. The V end lost 1 base, the J end lost 2 bases, and 10 bases lay between the germline ends. Per germline, CDR1 SGHTA and CDR2 FQGNSA. The complete variable domain, with remaining parts taken from reference TRBV7-2 and TRBJ2-3, reads GAGVSQSPSNKVTEKGKDVELRCDPISGHTALYWYRQSLGQGLEFLIYFQGNSAPDKSGLPSDRFSAERTGGSVSTLTIQRTQQEDSAVYLCASSLGGVPTDTQYFGPGTRLTVL.